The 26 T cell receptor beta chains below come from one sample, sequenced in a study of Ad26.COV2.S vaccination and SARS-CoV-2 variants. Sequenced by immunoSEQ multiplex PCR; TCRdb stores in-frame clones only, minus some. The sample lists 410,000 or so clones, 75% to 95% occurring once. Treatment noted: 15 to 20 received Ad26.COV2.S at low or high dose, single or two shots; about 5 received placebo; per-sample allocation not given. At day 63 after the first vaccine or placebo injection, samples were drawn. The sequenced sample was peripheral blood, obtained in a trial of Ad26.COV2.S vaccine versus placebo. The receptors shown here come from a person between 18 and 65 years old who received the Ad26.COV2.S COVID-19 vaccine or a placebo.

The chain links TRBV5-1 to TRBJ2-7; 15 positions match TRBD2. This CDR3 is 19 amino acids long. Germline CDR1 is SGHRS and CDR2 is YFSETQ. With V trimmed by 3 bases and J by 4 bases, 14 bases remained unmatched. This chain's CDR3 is CASSSGLAGGYMEEYEQYF. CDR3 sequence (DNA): TGCGCCAGCAGCTCCGGACTAGCGGGAGGGTATATGGAGGAGTACGAGCAGTACTTC.

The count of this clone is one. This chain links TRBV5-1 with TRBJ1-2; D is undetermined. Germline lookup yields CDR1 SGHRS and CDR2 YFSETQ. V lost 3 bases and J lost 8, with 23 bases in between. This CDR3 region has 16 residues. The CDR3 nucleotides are TGCGCCAGCAGCTACAACAAGGGCGGGGAGATCTGGGGCTACACCTTC. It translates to CASSYNKGGEIWGYTF.

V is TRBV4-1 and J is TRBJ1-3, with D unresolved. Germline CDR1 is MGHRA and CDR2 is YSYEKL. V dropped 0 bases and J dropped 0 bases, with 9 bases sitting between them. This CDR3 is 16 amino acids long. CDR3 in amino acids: CASSQDGIFSGNTIYF. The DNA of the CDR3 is TGCGCCAGCAGCCAAGATGGCATCTTCTCTGGAAACACCATATATTTT.

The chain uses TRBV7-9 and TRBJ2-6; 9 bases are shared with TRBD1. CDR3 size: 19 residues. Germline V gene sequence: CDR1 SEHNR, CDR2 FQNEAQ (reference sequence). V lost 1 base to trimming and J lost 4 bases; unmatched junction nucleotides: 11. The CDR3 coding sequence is TGTGCCAGCAGCTTAGAGCGGGGACAGGGTCTGGTAGGGGCCAACGTCCTGACTTTC. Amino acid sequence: CASSLERGQGLVGANVLTF.

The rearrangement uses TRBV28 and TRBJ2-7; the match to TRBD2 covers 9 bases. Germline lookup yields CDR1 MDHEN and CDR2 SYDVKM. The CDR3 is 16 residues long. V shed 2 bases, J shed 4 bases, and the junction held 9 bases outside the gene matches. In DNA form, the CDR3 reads TGTGCCAGCAGTTTAGATTTGTTAGCGGGAGCGTACGAGCAGTACTTC. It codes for CASSLDLLAGAYEQYF. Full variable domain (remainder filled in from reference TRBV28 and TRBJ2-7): DVKVTQSSRYLVKRTGEKVFLECVQDMDHENMFWYRQDPGLGLRLIYFSYDVKMKEKGDIPEGYSVSREKKERFSLILESASTNQTSMYLCASSLDLLAGAYEQYFGPGTRLTVT.

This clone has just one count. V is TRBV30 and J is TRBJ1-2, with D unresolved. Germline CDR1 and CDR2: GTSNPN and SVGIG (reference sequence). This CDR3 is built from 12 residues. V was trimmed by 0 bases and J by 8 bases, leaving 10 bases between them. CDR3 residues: CAWSVSPTGYTF. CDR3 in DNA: TGTGCCTGGAGTGTCTCTCCAACCGGCTACACCTTC.

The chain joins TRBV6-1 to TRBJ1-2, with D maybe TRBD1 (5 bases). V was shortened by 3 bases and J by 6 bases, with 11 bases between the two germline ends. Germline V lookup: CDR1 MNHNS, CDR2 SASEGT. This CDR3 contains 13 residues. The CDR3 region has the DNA TGTGCCAGCAGTGATAAGGGGAGGGATGGCTACACCTTC. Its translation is CASSDKGRDGYTF.

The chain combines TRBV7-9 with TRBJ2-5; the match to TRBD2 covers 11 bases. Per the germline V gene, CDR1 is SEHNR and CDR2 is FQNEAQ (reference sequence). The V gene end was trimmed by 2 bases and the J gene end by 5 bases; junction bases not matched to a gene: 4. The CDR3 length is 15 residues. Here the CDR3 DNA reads TGTGCCAGCAGCTTAACTAGCGGGAGTTTGGAGACCCAGTACTTC. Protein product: CASSLTSGSLETQYF.

CDR3 bases: TGTGCCAGCAGTCCACGATCAGGGGACCACAATGAGCAGTTCTTC. Translated: CASSPRSGDHNEQFF. The chain is built from TRBV2 and TRBJ2-1; D perhaps matches TRBD1 (6 bases). Germline CDR1 reads SNHLY; CDR2 reads FYNNEI. Deletions cut 5 bases from V and 5 bases from J, with 16 bases between. This CDR3 region has 15 residues.

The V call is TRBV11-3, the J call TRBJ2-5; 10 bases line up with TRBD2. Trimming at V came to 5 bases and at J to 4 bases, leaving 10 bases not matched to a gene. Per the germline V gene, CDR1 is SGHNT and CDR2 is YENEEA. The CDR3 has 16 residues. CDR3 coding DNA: TGTGCCAGCAGCCCGGGGGTAGCGGGAGGCGTAGAGACCCAGTACTTC. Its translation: CASSPGVAGGVETQYF.

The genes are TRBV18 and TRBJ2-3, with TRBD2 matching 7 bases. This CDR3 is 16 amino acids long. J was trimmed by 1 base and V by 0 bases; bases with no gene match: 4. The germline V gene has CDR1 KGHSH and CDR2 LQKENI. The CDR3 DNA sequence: TGTGCCAGCTCACCACCGACCCTAGCGGGCACAGATACGCAGTATTTT. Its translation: CASSPPTLAGTDTQYF.

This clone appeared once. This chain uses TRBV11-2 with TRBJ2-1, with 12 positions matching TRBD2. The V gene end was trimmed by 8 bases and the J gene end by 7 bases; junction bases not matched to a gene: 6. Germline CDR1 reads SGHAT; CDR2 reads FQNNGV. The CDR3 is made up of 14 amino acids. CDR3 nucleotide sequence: TGTGCCAGCGGATTGACTAGCGGGAGTAATGAGCAGTTCTTC. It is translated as CASGLTSGSNEQFF.

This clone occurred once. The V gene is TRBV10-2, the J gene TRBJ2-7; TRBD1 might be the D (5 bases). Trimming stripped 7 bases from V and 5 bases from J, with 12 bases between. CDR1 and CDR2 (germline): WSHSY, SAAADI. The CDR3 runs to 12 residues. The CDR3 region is CASTAGINEQYF. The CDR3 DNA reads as TGCGCCAGCACGGCAGGGATCAACGAGCAGTACTTC.

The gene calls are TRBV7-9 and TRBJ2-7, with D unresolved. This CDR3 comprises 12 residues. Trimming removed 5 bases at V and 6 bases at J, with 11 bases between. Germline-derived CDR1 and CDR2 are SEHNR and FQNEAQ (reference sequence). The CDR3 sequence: CASSPRVPEQYF. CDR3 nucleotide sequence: TGTGCCAGCAGCCCACGGGTCCCCGAGCAGTACTTC.

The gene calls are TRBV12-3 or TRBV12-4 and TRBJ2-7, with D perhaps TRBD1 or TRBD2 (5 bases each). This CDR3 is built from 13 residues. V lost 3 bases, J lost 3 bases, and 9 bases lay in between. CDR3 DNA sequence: TGTGCCAGCAGTTTTGGGGGAAACTACGAGCAGTACTTC. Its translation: CASSFGGNYEQYF.

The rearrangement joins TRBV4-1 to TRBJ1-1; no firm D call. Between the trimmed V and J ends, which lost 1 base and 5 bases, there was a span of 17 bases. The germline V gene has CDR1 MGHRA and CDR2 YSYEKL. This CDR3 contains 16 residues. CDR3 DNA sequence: TGCGCCAGCAGCCAAGCCCCGCTCGTGCGGCGTACTGAAGCTTTCTTT. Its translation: CASSQAPLVRRTEAFF.

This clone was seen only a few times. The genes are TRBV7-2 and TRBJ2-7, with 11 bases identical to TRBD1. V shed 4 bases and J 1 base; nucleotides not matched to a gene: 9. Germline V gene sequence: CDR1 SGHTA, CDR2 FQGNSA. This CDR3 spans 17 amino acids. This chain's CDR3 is CASSSGTGGLKSYEQYF. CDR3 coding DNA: TGTGCCAGCAGCTCCGGGACAGGGGGATTAAAATCCTACGAGCAGTACTTC.

The DNA of the CDR3 is TGTGCCAGTAGCTTAACCATAGCGGGAGTTTCAGATACGCAGTATTTT. This codes for CASSLTIAGVSDTQYF. The rearrangement uses TRBV19 and TRBJ2-3, with 9 bases lining up with TRBD2. Germline V gene data show CDR1 as LNHDA and CDR2 as SQIVND (reference sequence). V lost 6 bases to trimming and J lost 4 bases; unmatched junction nucleotides: 11. The length of the CDR3 is 16 residues.

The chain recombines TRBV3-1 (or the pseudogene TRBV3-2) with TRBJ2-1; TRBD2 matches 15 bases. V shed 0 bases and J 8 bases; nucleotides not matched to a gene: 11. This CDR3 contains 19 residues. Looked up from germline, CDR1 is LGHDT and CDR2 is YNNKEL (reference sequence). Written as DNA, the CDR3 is TGTGCCAGCAGCCAAGATCTACTTTTAGGACTAGCGGGAGGGGATGAGCAGTTCTTC. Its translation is CASSQDLLLGLAGGDEQFF.

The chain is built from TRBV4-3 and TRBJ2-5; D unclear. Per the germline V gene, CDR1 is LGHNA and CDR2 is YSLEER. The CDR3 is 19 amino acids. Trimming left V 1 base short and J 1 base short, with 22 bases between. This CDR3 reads CASSQGNFQNPILQETQYF. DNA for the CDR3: TGCGCCAGCAGCCAAGGAAATTTCCAAAACCCCATTCTCCAAGAGACCCAGTACTTC.

The CDR3 sequence: CASKQGDYGYTF. The CDR3 coding sequence is TGTGCCAGCAAACAGGGGGACTATGGCTACACCTTC. This sequence joins TRBV27 and TRBJ1-2; 8 bases fit TRBD1. This CDR3 region has 12 residues. The junction had 1 base not matched to a gene; V was cut back by 7 bases and J by 3 bases. The germline CDR1 and CDR2 sequences are MNHEY and SMNVEV (reference sequence).

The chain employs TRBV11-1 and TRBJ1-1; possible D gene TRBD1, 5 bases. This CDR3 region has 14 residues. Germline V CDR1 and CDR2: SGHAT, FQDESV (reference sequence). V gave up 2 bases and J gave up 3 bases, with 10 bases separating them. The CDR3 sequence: CASSLPGRHTEAFF. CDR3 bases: TGTGCCAGCAGCTTACCAGGGAGGCACACTGAAGCTTTCTTT.

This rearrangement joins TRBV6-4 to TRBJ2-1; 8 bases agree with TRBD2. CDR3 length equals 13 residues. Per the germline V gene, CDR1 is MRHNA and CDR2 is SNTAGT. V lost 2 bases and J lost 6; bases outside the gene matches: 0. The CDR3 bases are TGTGCCAGCAGTGACGGGACTAGCAATGAGCAGTTCTTC. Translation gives CASSDGTSNEQFF.

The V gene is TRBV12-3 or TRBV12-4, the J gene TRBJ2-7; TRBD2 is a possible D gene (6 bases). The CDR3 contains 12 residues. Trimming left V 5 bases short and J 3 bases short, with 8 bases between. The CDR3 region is CASSETSYEQYF. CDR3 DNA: TGTGCCAGCAGTGAGACTAGCTACGAGCAGTACTTC.

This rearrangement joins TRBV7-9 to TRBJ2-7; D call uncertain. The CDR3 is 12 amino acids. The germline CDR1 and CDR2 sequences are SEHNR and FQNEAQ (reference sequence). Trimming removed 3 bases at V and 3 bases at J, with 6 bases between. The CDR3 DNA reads TGTGCCAGCAGCTTTGCTAGCTACGAGCAGTACTTC. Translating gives CASSFASYEQYF.

CDR3 amino acids: CASSVDGGASEKLFF. The CDR3 nucleotides read TGTGCCAGCAGCGTAGATGGAGGGGCAAGTGAAAAACTGTTTTTT. The chain has TRBV9 and TRBJ1-4, with D perhaps matching TRBD1 (5 bases). V gave up 0 bases and J gave up 7 bases, with 13 bases separating them. The germline V gene has CDR1 SGDLS and CDR2 YYNGEE. The CDR3 is 15 amino acids.